This TCR beta chain appears in the sequencing data of a study of Graves' ophthalmopathy and Graves' hyperthyroidism. Study findings and constraints: Among expanded thyroid clonotypes above 0.001 frequency, most also occurred in blood.

The authors amplified TCR beta CDR3 regions from RNA transcripts. HTBI primers were used in a first-round RT-PCR, which preceded a second-round multiplex PCR. Each CDR3 protein is one row after TCRdb ran MiXCR on the multiplex PCR reads. This table has about 370,000 distinct CDR3 sequences, about a sixth appearing once. PBMCs originated in more than 7.5 ml of fresh peripheral blood. This clonotype showed up many times. Its antigen remains unknown. The receptor's source is a woman aged 18-30 years with Graves' ophthalmopathy. The sequencing sample was made of peripheral blood.

CDR3: CASSPSGSEGSPLHF. The CDR3 nucleotides read TGTGCCAGCAGCCCCAGTGGATCGGAGGGTTCACCCCTCCACTTT. The rearrangement links TRBV7-2 to TRBJ1-6; D uncertain. V was trimmed by 5 bases and J by 9 bases, leaving 17 bases between them. CDR3 length: 15 residues. The V gene's germline CDR1 is SGHTA and CDR2 FQGNSA. The variable domain in full, completed from reference TRBV7-2 and TRBJ1-6, reads GAGVSQSPSNKVTEKGKDVELRCDPISGHTALYWYRQSLGQGLEFLIYFQGNSAPDKSGLPSDRFSAERTGGSVSTLTIQRTQQEDSAVYLCASSPSGSEGSPLHFGNGTRLTVT.